Listed below are T cell receptor beta chains from one sample, sequenced in a study of immune heterogeneity within non-small cell lung tumors. TCRdb recomputed calls from the multiplex PCR reads with MiXCR, one row per CDR3 protein. The data contain 5,000 to 6,500 distinct CDR3 sequences, about a fifth of them singletons. The sample was lung tumor tissue. The source is a man in his fifties or sixties with non-small cell lung cancer. Each CDR3 is given with its conserved first and last residue. The order of the fields is D gene, J gene, V gene, clone size, CDR3 protein. D genes are given only for firm matches. Part of the rows lack a size; the others show once, few, many or a class for expanded clones.

>NA|TRBJ1-5|TRBV7-2|medium-sized
CASSLEGYSNQPQHF
>TRBD1|TRBJ2-2|TRBV5-1|few
CASSWTGLTTGELFF
>TRBD1|TRBJ2-1|TRBV20-1|many
CSARDPGQGATGALF
>TRBD1|TRBJ1-1|TRBV27|medium-sized
CASSLRGPGEAFF
>NA|TRBJ2-7|TRBV28|medium-sized
CASARGREDSKTYEQYF
>TRBD1|TRBJ2-1|TRBV10-3|NA
CAIRTGTGVAGSYNEQFF
>NA|TRBJ1-5|TRBV7-6|medium-sized
CASSLRLDQPQHF
>NA|TRBJ1-6|TRBV3-1|medium-sized
CASSQEGQISPLHF
>TRBD2|TRBJ2-3|TRBV11-2|medium-sized
CASSSGLAGPDQDTQYF
>NA|TRBJ2-3|TRBV5-1|many
CASKGDPDTQYF
>NA|TRBJ2-2|TRBV6-1|NA
CASSKSPAHLNTGELFF
>NA|TRBJ1-2|TRBV7-9|medium-sized
CASSLEVGYTF
>NA|TRBJ1-5|TRBV12-3/TRBV12-4|medium-sized
CASTSDSNSNQPQHF
>NA|TRBJ1-2|TRBV5-6|medium-sized
CASSMTAIYGYTF
>NA|TRBJ2-3|TRBV14|few
CASRKGRTDTQYF
>NA|TRBJ1-2|TRBV7-9|medium-sized
CASSLARDGGYGYTF
>NA|TRBJ2-6|TRBV6-1|many
CASSTLSSVYGANVLTF
>TRBD2|TRBJ2-2|TRBV27|large
CASSPRRGGRAGELFF
>NA|TRBJ2-1|TRBV5-1|many
CASSLESPEGFYNEQFF
>NA|TRBJ2-3|TRBV11-2|medium-sized
CASSLVRLTQYF
>NA|TRBJ2-3|TRBV12-3/TRBV12-4|medium-sized
CASSLGGDTQYF
>NA|TRBJ2-7|TRBV7-9|medium-sized
CASSLSGAYEQYF
>TRBD2|TRBJ2-1|TRBV20-1|medium-sized
CSARRLAGVSYNEQFF
>TRBD2|TRBJ2-1|TRBV28|medium-sized
CASRIAGFSYNEQFF
>TRBD2|TRBJ2-2|TRBV5-4|NA
CASIFGLAVNTGELFF
>NA|TRBJ1-1|TRBV20-1|medium-sized
CSASTNSKEAFF
>TRBD2|TRBJ2-7|TRBV3-1|many
CASSQEPSGSYEQYF
>NA|TRBJ1-5|TRBV10-3|medium-sized
CAISRQDNQPQHF
>NA|TRBJ2-3|TRBV20-1|medium-sized
CSVTPGLDTQYF
>TRBD1|TRBJ2-7|TRBV6-9|NA
CASITGVSYEQYF
>NA|TRBJ1-2|TRBV7-2|many
CASSPGGTNYGYTF
>NA|TRBJ1-1|TRBV6-6|medium-sized
CASSYEGSSTEAFF
>NA|TRBJ2-5|TRBV27|NA
CASSLDLEKTQYF
>NA|TRBJ1-2|TRBV30|medium-sized
CAWRGANYGYTF
>NA|TRBJ2-5|TRBV5-1|many
CASSFEGKETQYF
>NA|TRBJ1-4|TRBV5-5|many
CASSLGPRATNEKLFF
>NA|TRBJ2-5|TRBV7-9|NA
CASSPPSLETQYF
>NA|TRBJ2-1|TRBV27|medium-sized
CASSFFGGYEQFF
>NA|TRBJ2-1|TRBV19|medium-sized
CASSIRLSAPYDEQFF
>TRBD2|TRBJ2-3|TRBV11-2|many
CATKLRLAADTQYF
>NA|TRBJ2-1|TRBV7-3|medium-sized
CASSLDIYNEQFF
>NA|TRBJ2-5|TRBV15|once
CATSRGHTDETQYF
>NA|TRBJ2-2|TRBV6-1|medium-sized
CASTSNSGQNTGELFF
>NA|TRBJ2-1|TRBV30|once
CRLEVGSYNEQFF
>TRBD1|TRBJ1-2|TRBV3-1|medium-sized
CASSQGGVGTVYGYTF
>NA|TRBJ1-2|TRBV5-1|medium-sized
CASSFSRSNYGYTF
>TRBD1|TRBJ2-7|TRBV20-1|medium-sized
CSALTPTGGGPYEQYF
>TRBD1|TRBJ2-1|TRBV7-9|many
CASSQDRGFAGVYNEQFF
>NA|TRBJ1-2|TRBV30|medium-sized
CAWSVLYGYTF
>TRBD2|TRBJ2-1|TRBV7-2|many
CASSLAVAGSEQFF
>NA|TRBJ2-1|TRBV30|medium-sized
CAWTGGFTYNEQFF
>NA|TRBJ2-1|TRBV19|medium-sized
CASSIGQGPYNEQFF
>TRBD1|TRBJ2-2|TRBV10-1|many
CASKQGYTGELFF
>TRBD1|TRBJ1-5|TRBV7-2|NA
CASSQTGGNQPQHF
>TRBD2|TRBJ2-3|TRBV11-3|many
CASSFRSSGSTDTQYF